This T cell receptor beta chain was documented in a study of blood T cells in healthy people across ages. Across the study: About one barcoded beta molecule per two T cells came from capture by template switching.

Findings and limits, study-wide: The unknown donor CMV status may have confounded expanded clonotype changes. It was the long-lived donors that had more naive CD4+ cells and higher diversity than aged donors.

To note about this clonotype: Its antigen is as yet unknown.

The second PCR ran roughly 7 to 12 cycles with a sample-barcoded 5' primer and J-beta primers. TCRdb reanalysed the 5' RACE reads using MiXCR and keeps one entry per CDR3 protein. The sample contains roughly 2 million distinct CDR3 sequences, about 50% of which appear only once. The CDR3 has 15 residues. The V gene's germline CDR1 is SGHNT and CDR2 YYREEE (reference sequence). With 6 bases removed from V and 0 bases from J, the gap between germline ends came to 14 bases. This TCR came from a woman aged 40-49 years in good health. The specimen sequenced was blood. This chain connects TRBV5-4 to TRBJ2-3, with D tentatively TRBD1 (5 bases). Here the CDR3 reads CASTYPDSSTDTQYF. The DNA for the CDR3 is TGTGCCAGCACCTACCCCGACAGTAGCACAGATACGCAGTATTTT.